This TCR beta chain was sequenced in a study of spatial heterogeneity in lung cancer. Findings of the study overall: Among blood samples, ubiquitous expanded tumor TCRs appeared more at resection than at follow-up.

With respect to this clonotype: As yet, its antigen is unknown.

Time point meaning: blood at routine non-recurrence follow-up after resection. Unsorted whole RNA from tumor, nontumor lung or frozen PBMC underwent sequencing. Germline assignment: CDR1 SGHRS and CDR2 YFSETQ. Trimming pared 4 bases from V and 0 bases from J, leaving 15 bases between. This CDR3 is 16 amino acids long. MiXCR, applied by TCRdb to the 5' RACE reads, yields one record per CDR3 protein. The repertoire holds 85,000 to 100,000 distinct CDR3 sequences, with around 19% as singletons. The source of this sequence is a male donor with early-stage non-small cell lung cancer. This chain links TRBV5-1 with TRBJ2-3; D is perhaps TRBD1 (7 bases). Material: PBMCs, obtained at follow-up. The chain's CDR3 is CASSPPTGTSTDTQYF. The DNA for the CDR3 is TGCGCCAGCAGCCCACCGACAGGGACTAGCACAGATACGCAGTATTTT.